The entry that follows covers one T cell receptor (beta chain) sequence. No cognate antigen has been identified for it. Within one base of it there is no much larger clone, and no base qualities were kept. Looking up the germline V gene yields CDR1 KGHDR and CDR2 SFDVKD. V is shortened by 2 bases, J by 3 bases, and the region joining them spans 10 bases. The CDR3, from cysteine to phenylalanine, totals 15 residues. The DNA shown is the 45-base CDR3, in frame from base 1. The protocol used for the library was the immunoSEQ multiplex PCR assay. The table comes from immuneACCESS by way of TCRdb, which keeps in-frame sequences with V and J called. Part of the clones is missing from these tables; in studies checked, under half for an unresolved V gene and the rest for unknown reasons. Recorded for this sample are more than 100,000 clones; more than 70% of them occurred a single time. The ten largest account for around 3.3% of the sample.

The sample is drawn from a study of control samples from healthy donors and cancer patients (TCRdb year 2020). The receptor was derived from a man aged 35 to 55 in good health. The chain is encoded by TRBV24-1 joined to TRBJ2-1, and the D gene may be TRBD1, 6 bases matching. Material for sequencing was blood. This receptor carries the CDR3 CATSDSPDSYNEQFF. The DNA is TGTGCCACCAGTGATTCGCCGGACAGCTACAATGAGCAGTTCTTC.